The 14 T cell receptor beta chains presented below share a single source sample, sequenced in a study of blood T cell repertoires in COVID-19. Libraries were prepared by immunoSEQ multiplex PCR; TCRdb keeps only in-frame clonotypes and omits some of them. Seen here are around 140,000 clones, about 90% observed once, and the top ten hold about 11%. The material sequenced was PBMCs or T cells enriched from blood (not recorded which). These TCRs come from a man between 60 and 75 years old who had recovered from COVID-19.

The chain has TRBV3-1 (or the pseudogene TRBV3-2) and TRBJ1-2; a possible D gene is TRBD1 (5 bases). The CDR3 covers 15 residues. Germline values: CDR1 LGHDT, CDR2 YNNKEL (reference sequence). The V end was cut by 0 bases, the J end by 3 bases, with 11 bases between. The CDR3 nucleotides read TGTGCCAGCAGCCAAGATAGCAGCAGGGACTATGGCTACACCTTC. Translating it yields CASSQDSSRDYGYTF.

This clone occurred once. The rearrangement uses TRBV7-9 and TRBJ2-3; TRBD1 aligns across 10 bases. After removal of 5 bases from V and 0 bases from J, the junction contained 5 bases not matched to a gene. CDR1 is SEHNR, CDR2 FQNEAQ, per germline (reference sequence). This CDR3 is built from 16 residues. CDR3 DNA: TGTGCCAGCAGCGGTCCGGGACAGGGGAGCACAGATACGCAGTATTTT. Translated: CASSGPGQGSTDTQYF.

This chain connects TRBV29-1 to TRBJ1-6; no definite D call. Germline-derived CDR1 and CDR2 are SQVTM and ANQGSEA. Trimming stripped 4 bases from V and 13 bases from J, with 17 bases between. The CDR3 extends over 13 amino acids. Written as DNA, the CDR3 is TGCAGCGTTGCTGAGGACTGGGGAAATCCCCTCCACTTT. Its translation: CSVAEDWGNPLHF.

The genes are TRBV7-3 and TRBJ2-7; 11 bases agree with TRBD2. Germline-derived CDR1 and CDR2 are SGHTA and FQGTGA. The CDR3 extends over 15 amino acids. V was clipped by 5 bases and J by 2 bases; unmatched bases: 5. This chain's CDR3 is CASSAFSGRAYEQYF. CDR3 bases: TGTGCCAGCAGCGCGTTTAGCGGGAGGGCCTACGAGCAGTACTTC.

The J gene is TRBJ1-2, the V gene TRBV3-1 (or the pseudogene TRBV3-2); D possibly corresponds to TRBD1 (5 bases). The CDR3 sequence is 15 residues long. V dropped 1 base and J dropped 4 bases, with 13 bases sitting between them. Germline V CDR1 and CDR2: LGHDT, YNNKEL (reference sequence). CDR3 loop: CASSQGAGASYGYTF. CDR3 coding DNA: TGTGCCAGCAGCCAAGGTGCTGGGGCTTCCTATGGCTACACCTTC.

CDR3 loop: CATSRDGTGRGTEAFF. Here the CDR3 DNA reads TGTGCCACCAGCAGAGATGGGACAGGGAGGGGAACTGAAGCTTTCTTT. This chain uses TRBV15 with TRBJ1-1; 9 bases fit TRBD1. V lost 0 bases and J lost 5; bases outside the gene matches: 7. The CDR3 has 16 residues. Looked up from germline, CDR1 is LNHNV and CDR2 is YYDKDF (reference sequence). Using reference TRBV15 and TRBJ1-1 for the parts outside the CDR3, the full variable domain is DAMVIQNPRYQVTQFGKPVTLSCSQTLNHNVMYWYQQKSSQAPKLLFHYYDKDFNNEADTPDNFQSRRPNTSFCFLDIRSPGLGDTAMYLCATSRDGTGRGTEAFFGQGTRLTVV.

V is TRBV6-5 and J is TRBJ1-2; 8 bases align to TRBD1. Trimming took 6 bases from V and 5 from J; bases not matched to a gene: 8. The CDR3 runs to 14 residues. Germline values: CDR1 MNHEY, CDR2 SVGAGI. CDR3 DNA sequence: TGTGCCAGCAGCTCAGGGGGCCGGGGTTATGGCTACACCTTC. This gives the protein CASSSGGRGYGYTF.

The chain uses TRBV7-8 and TRBJ1-6, with 7 bases lining up with TRBD1. There are 13 residues in the CDR3. Trimming at V came to 5 bases and at J to 9 bases, leaving 4 bases not matched to a gene. Germline CDR1 reads SGHVS; CDR2 reads FQNEAQ. CDR3 sequence reads: CASSQRQGSPLHF. The CDR3 DNA reads as TGTGCCAGCAGCCAACGACAGGGTTCACCCCTCCACTTT.

Here the CDR3 DNA reads TGTGCCAGCTCCCGGGACAGCACATATAATTCACCCCTCCACTTT. Translating it yields CASSRDSTYNSPLHF. This chain uses TRBV6-5 with TRBJ1-6; 7 bases align to TRBD1. Germline loops: CDR1 MNHEY, CDR2 SVGAGI. The CDR3 sequence is 15 residues long. V shed 8 bases, J shed 4 bases, and the junction held 8 bases outside the gene matches.

This CDR3 reads CASSLYGRGYEKLFF. The CDR3 DNA reads as TGTGCCAGCAGTTTATATGGCAGGGGGTATGAAAAACTGTTTTTT. The chain couples TRBV27 to TRBJ1-4; the match to TRBD1 covers 7 bases. The CDR3 has 15 amino acids. Germline CDR1 is MNHEY and CDR2 is SMNVEV (reference sequence). With V trimmed by 1 base and J by 6 bases, 5 bases remained unmatched.

This clone turned up a few times. The chain combines TRBV7-3 with TRBJ1-2; D ambiguous. Germline V lookup: CDR1 SGHTA, CDR2 FQGTGA. The CDR3 length is 14 residues. V lost 5 bases, J lost 2 bases, and 12 bases lay in between. The CDR3 DNA follows: TGTGCCAGCAGCACCGGGTCGTCAAACTATGGCTACACCTTC. Protein product: CASSTGSSNYGYTF. Complete variable domain (other parts from reference TRBV7-3 and TRBJ1-2): GAGVSQTPSNKVTEKGKYVELRCDPISGHTALYWYRQSLGQGPEFLIYFQGTGAADDSGLPNDRFFAVRPEGSVSTLKIQRTERGDSAVYLCASSTGSSNYGYTFGSGTRLTVV.

The chain recombines TRBV7-6 with TRBJ2-3, with 10 positions matching TRBD1. After removal of 2 bases from V and 4 bases from J, the junction contained 3 bases not matched to a gene. The germline V gene encodes CDR1 SGHVS and CDR2 FNYEAQ. The CDR3 totals 15 residues. DNA of the CDR3: TGTGCCAGCAGCTTAATGGGACAGGGGTCAGATACGCAGTATTTT. Protein product: CASSLMGQGSDTQYF.

The genes are TRBV18 and TRBJ1-2; D call uncertain. The CDR3 is 13 residues long. V lost 2 bases to trimming and J lost 5 bases, with 9 bases between them. Germline CDR1 reads KGHSH; CDR2 reads LQKENI. The CDR3 bases are TGTGCCAGCTCACCAGAACAGTTGTATGGCTACACCTTC. It codes for CASSPEQLYGYTF.

The gene calls are TRBV7-6 and TRBJ2-7; the D gene is possibly TRBD1 (6 bases). V was cut by 3 bases and J by 2 bases, with 11 bases left in between. CDR1 and CDR2 from the germline V gene are SGHVS and FNYEAQ. This CDR3 has 14 residues. The CDR3 coding sequence is TGTGCCAGCAGCTTCGGAAAGGGGGCCTACGAGCAGTACTTC. Translated: CASSFGKGAYEQYF. The full variable domain, rest sourced from reference TRBV7-6 and TRBJ2-7, is GAGVSQSPRYKVTKRGQDVALRCDPISGHVSLYWYRQALGQGPEFLTYFNYEAQQDKSGLPNDRFSAERPEGSISTLTIQRTEQRDSAMYRCASSFGKGAYEQYFGPGTRLTVT.